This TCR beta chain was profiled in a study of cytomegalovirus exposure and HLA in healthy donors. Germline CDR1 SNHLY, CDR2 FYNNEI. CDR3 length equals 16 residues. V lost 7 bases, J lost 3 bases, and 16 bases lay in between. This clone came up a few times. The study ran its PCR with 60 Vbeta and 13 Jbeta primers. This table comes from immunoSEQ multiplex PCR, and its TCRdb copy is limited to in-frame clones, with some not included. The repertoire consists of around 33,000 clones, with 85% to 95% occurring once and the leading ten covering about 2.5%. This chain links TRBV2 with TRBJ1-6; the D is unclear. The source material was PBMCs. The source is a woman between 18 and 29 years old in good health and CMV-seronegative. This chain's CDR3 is CASIEAEVFYNSPLHF. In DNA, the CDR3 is TGTGCCAGCATTGAGGCCGAGGTCTTCTATAATTCACCCCTCCACTTT.